These 3 T cell receptor beta chains came from one sample sequenced in a study of PD-L1 blockade in urothelial cancer. The time point here: pretreatment peripheral blood. Repertoires were generated with immunoSEQ multiplex PCR, while TCRdb's copy carries only in-frame clones and drops some. Here the sample spans roughly 39,000 clones, roughly 92% being singletons. This material consisted of PBMCs, taken around atezolizumab (anti-PD-L1) treatment. The receptor source for this set is a woman in her sixties or seventies with urothelial cancer.

V and J are TRBV11-2 and TRBJ2-7; 8 nucleotides match TRBD2. Germline lookup yields CDR1 SGHAT and CDR2 FQNNGV. There are 16 residues in the CDR3. V lost 4 bases, J lost 1 base, and 9 bases stayed unmatched. Written as DNA, the CDR3 is TGTGCCAGCAGCTCCAAACAAGCGGGAGCTTCCTACGAGCAGTACTTC. Translating it yields CASSSKQAGASYEQYF.

The sample holds one count of this clone. This chain links TRBV7-3 with TRBJ2-1, with TRBD2 matching over 9 bases. V dropped 1 base and J dropped 6; count of bases not matched to a gene: 4. From germline, CDR1 is SGHTA and CDR2 FQGTGA. The length of the CDR3 is 15 residues. CDR3 amino acids: CASSLRLAGTNEQFF. CDR3 DNA sequence: TGTGCCAGCAGCTTAAGGCTAGCGGGAACCAATGAGCAGTTCTTC. Complete variable domain (other parts from reference TRBV7-3 and TRBJ2-1): GAGVSQTPSNKVTEKGKYVELRCDPISGHTALYWYRQSLGQGPEFLIYFQGTGAADDSGLPNDRFFAVRPEGSVSTLKIQRTERGDSAVYLCASSLRLAGTNEQFFGPGTRLTVL.

The genes are TRBV7-7 and TRBJ2-3; tentatively, D is TRBD2 (5 bases). The CDR3 has 14 amino acids. The germline gives CDR1 SSHAT, CDR2 FNYEAQ (reference sequence). Trimming shortened V by 6 bases and J by 2 bases, and 12 bases separated the two germline ends. CDR3 amino acids: CASSPNRDTDTQYF. DNA of the CDR3: TGTGCCAGCAGTCCTAATCGGGACACAGATACGCAGTATTTT.